This TCR beta chain emerged from a study of low-dose radiotherapy and immunotherapy resistance in tumors. Across the whole study: Treatment of Cohort 1 consisted of 0.5 Gy per fraction every 2 weeks, adding up to 6.5 Gy.

In this sample, this clonotype turned up many times. CDR1 is SGHRS and CDR2 is YFSETQ in the germline V gene. V lost 0 bases, J lost 14 bases, and 11 bases lay in between. This CDR3 region has 11 residues. Time point defined: after trial treatment. The treatment here: LDRT plus nivolumab, ipilimumab, low-dose cyclophosphamide and aspirin (RACIN trial). Patients qualified if they had advanced solid tumors that lacked tumor-infiltrating lymphocytes. Primers targeting TRAV and TRBV primed first-strand cDNA, covering alpha and beta chains. For amplifying TCRs, the PCR ran for 15 to 20 cycles with Phusion, which was used together with a constant-region primer and the adapter on the V primers. TCRdb re-called the reads with MiXCR, one entry per CDR3 protein. Of tens of thousands of distinct CDR3 sequences detected, less than 25% appear once; the ten largest clones hold about 13%.

The clonotype was recovered from a female donor with ovarian cancer. The specimen comprised PBMCs, sampled after low-dose radiotherapy plus immunotherapy. The rearrangement joins TRBV5-1 to TRBJ1-1; possible D gene TRBD1, 5 bases. The CDR3 sequence: CASSLDHRSFF. CDR3 DNA: TGCGCCAGCAGCTTGGACCACAGGAGCTTCTTT.